These T cell receptor beta chains were read from a single sample in a study of cytomegalovirus exposure and HLA in healthy donors. Produced via immunoSEQ multiplex PCR; TCRdb's table is partial and in-frame only. The sample lists tens of thousands of clones, almost 85% occurring once. The sample taken for sequencing was PBMCs. The receptors derive from a woman under 30 in good health and CMV-seropositive. Each CDR3 is given with its conserved first and last residue. The order of the fields is clone size, V gene, D gene, J gene, CDR3 DNA, CDR3 protein. A D gene is named only where the DNA matches it firmly. Some rows have no size entry. The others give once, few or many, or a class for an expanded clone.

NA	TRBV2	NA	TRBJ2-3	TGTGCCAGCAGGGCAGGGGTGGGAGATACGCAGTATTTT	CASRAGVGDTQYF
NA	TRBV4-1	NA	TRBJ2-5	TGCGCCAGCAGCCACCAAACTAGCAGGGAGACCCAGTACTTC	CASSHQTSRETQYF
NA	TRBV11-2	NA	TRBJ1-6	TGTGCCAGCAGCTTACACGCCGGACAGCAAAATTCACCCCTCCACTTT	CASSLHAGQQNSPLHF
NA	TRBV9	NA	TRBJ1-1	TGTGCCAGCGGGGGCGTCGGGGGGACTGAAGCTTTCTTT	CASGGVGGTEAFF
NA	TRBV5-1	NA	TRBJ2-2	TGCGCCAGCAGCTTGGGCAGTACGAACACCGGGGAGCTGTTTTTT	CASSLGSTNTGELFF
few	TRBV28	NA	TRBJ1-1	TGTGCCAGCAGTTTGGAGGGGCCAGGGAACACTGAAGCTTTCTTT	CASSLEGPGNTEAFF
few	TRBV5-1	NA	TRBJ2-2	TGCGCCAGCAGCTTGGCTGCCGGGGGACAGACTTACACCGGGGAGCTGTTTTTT	CASSLAAGGQTYTGELFF
NA	TRBV5-4	NA	TRBJ1-2	TGTGCCAGCAGCACCGTCACTCAGGGCCCGAACGGAAACTACACCTTC	CASSTVTQGPNGNYTF
NA	TRBV27	TRBD2	TRBJ2-1	TGTGCCAGCGGCAGGACTAGCGAGCAGTTCTTC	CASGRTSEQFF
NA	TRBV10-2	NA	TRBJ1-6	TGCGCCAGCAGTGAGCGGGTGGGGCTTTCACCCCTCCACTTT	CASSERVGLSPLHF
many	TRBV5-1	NA	TRBJ2-1	TGCGCCAGCAGCTTGAGGCGGGAATACCTCATGACCTACAATGAGCAGTTCTTC	CASSLRREYLMTYNEQFF
NA	TRBV28	TRBD2	TRBJ2-3	TGTGCCAGCAGCGGGGGACTAGCGGGTATAGATACGCAGTATTTT	CASSGGLAGIDTQYF
NA	TRBV19	TRBD1	TRBJ2-2	TGTGCCAGTAGCAGACAGGGGGCCGGGGAGCTGTTTTTT	CASSRQGAGELFF
NA	TRBV7-2	NA	TRBJ2-7	TGTGCCAGCAGTCAGGGCCCGACCGCTGCCTACGAGCAGTACTTC	CASSQGPTAAYEQYF
NA	TRBV29-1	NA	TRBJ1-1	TGCAGCGGGCGCGGAGGGCAGGGCACTGAAGCTTTCTTT	CSGRGGQGTEAFF
NA	TRBV2	TRBD2	TRBJ2-3	TGTGCCAGCAAGAAGTCTAGCGGGGGGGCCGGAGATACGCAGTATTTT	CASKKSSGGAGDTQYF
NA	TRBV9	TRBD1	TRBJ2-3	TGTGCCAGCAGCTCGACAGGGGGTCTGGATACGCAGTATTTT	CASSSTGGLDTQYF
NA	TRBV11-3	NA	TRBJ2-2	TGTGCCAGCAGCTTAGAACACCTCACCGGGGAGCTGTTTTTT	CASSLEHLTGELFF
NA	TRBV13	TRBD2	TRBJ2-1	TGTGCCAGCAGCGAGAAAATGGGACTAGCGGGGTACGACAATGAGCAGTTCTTC	CASSEKMGLAGYDNEQFF
NA	TRBV7-9	NA	TRBJ2-3	TGTGCCAGCAGCCTAGTGTCGGGGGGCCGAACAGATACGCAGTATTTT	CASSLVSGGRTDTQYF
NA	TRBV4-3	TRBD1	TRBJ2-2	TGCGCCAGCAGCCAATCTGAGGGGGCGGATGGGGAGCTGTTTTTT	CASSQSEGADGELFF
once	TRBV19	NA	TRBJ2-1	TGTGCCAGTAGTGATTTGGTGCGGGACCTATGGAATGAGCAGTTCTTC	CASSDLVRDLWNEQFF
once	TRBV18	TRBD1	TRBJ2-5	TGTGCCAGCACGCGACAGGGGGCGACGGGAGAGACCCAGTACTTC	CASTRQGATGETQYF
once	TRBV5-1	TRBD2	TRBJ2-1	TGCGCCAGCACCACAACTAGCGGGGGGGCTCATGAGCAGTTCTTC	CASTTTSGGAHEQFF
NA	TRBV9	TRBD1	TRBJ1-6	TGTGCCAGCAGCGTCACCGGGACAGGGTCCGGTAATTCACCCCTCCACTTT	CASSVTGTGSGNSPLHF
NA	TRBV5-1	NA	TRBJ1-1	TGCGCCAGCAGCTTACAGGGTTCGAACACTGAAGCTTTCTTT	CASSLQGSNTEAFF
NA	TRBV4-1	TRBD2	TRBJ2-1	TGCGCCAGCAGCCAAGTAAGTAGCGGGGTGTGGAGTGAGCAGTTCTTC	CASSQVSSGVWSEQFF
NA	TRBV27	TRBD1	TRBJ2-3	TGTGCCAGCAGTCTCCAAGGGACAGGGTTTACAGATACGCAGTATTTT	CASSLQGTGFTDTQYF
NA	TRBV4-1	NA	TRBJ1-1	TGCGCCAGCAGCCTCGGGGCTGAAGCTTTCTTT	CASSLGAEAFF
NA	TRBV4-3	NA	TRBJ1-5	TGCGCCAGCAGCCCGACAGAACATAGCAATCAGCCCCAGCATTTT	CASSPTEHSNQPQHF
NA	TRBV30	TRBD2	TRBJ2-1	TGTGCCTGGAGTCCTCTTATCGGGGGGGCTGGGGGTGAGCAGTTCTTC	CAWSPLIGGAGGEQFF
few	TRBV10-3	NA	TRBJ1-5	TGTGCCATCAGTGGGCGGGGAGGGGAAGGTCAGCCCCAGCATTTT	CAISGRGGEGQPQHF
once	TRBV4-3	NA	TRBJ2-7	TGCGCCAGCAGCGTTCGAGAAGGGGCGGGAGAGCAGTACTTC	CASSVREGAGEQYF